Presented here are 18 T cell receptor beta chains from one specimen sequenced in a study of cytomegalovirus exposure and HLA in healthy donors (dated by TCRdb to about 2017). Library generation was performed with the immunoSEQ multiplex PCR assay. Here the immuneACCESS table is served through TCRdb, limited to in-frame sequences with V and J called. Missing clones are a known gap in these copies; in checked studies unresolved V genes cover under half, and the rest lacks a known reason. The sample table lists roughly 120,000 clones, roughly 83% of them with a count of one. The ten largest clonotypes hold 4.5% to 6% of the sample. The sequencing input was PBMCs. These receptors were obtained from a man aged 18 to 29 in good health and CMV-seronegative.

CDR3 sequence reads: CASSMRQGGSPLHF. In DNA, the CDR3 is TGTGCCAGTAGTATGAGGCAGGGAGGTTCACCCCTCCACTTT. The gene calls are TRBV19 and TRBJ1-6; a possible D gene is TRBD1 (5 bases). The length of the CDR3 is 14 residues. The V gene's germline CDR1 is LNHDA and CDR2 SQIVND (reference sequence). Trimming pared 3 bases from V and 9 bases from J, leaving 12 bases between.

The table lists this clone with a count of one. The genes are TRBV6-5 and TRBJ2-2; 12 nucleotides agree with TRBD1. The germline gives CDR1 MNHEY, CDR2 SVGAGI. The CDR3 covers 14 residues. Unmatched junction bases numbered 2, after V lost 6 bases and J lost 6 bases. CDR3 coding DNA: TGTGCCAGCAGCGGGACAGGGGGCCCCGGGGAGCTGTTTTTT. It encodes CASSGTGGPGELFF.

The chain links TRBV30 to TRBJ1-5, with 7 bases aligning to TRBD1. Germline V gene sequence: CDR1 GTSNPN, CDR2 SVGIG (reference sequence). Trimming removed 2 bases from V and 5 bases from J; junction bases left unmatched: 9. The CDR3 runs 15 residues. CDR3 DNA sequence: TGTGCCTGGAGTCCCAAAACCAGGGGGGATCAGCCCCAGCATTTT. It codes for CAWSPKTRGDQPQHF. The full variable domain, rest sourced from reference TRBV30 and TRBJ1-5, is SQTIHQWPATLVQPVGSPLSLECTVEGTSNPNLYWYRQAAGRGLQLLFYSVGIGQISSEVPQNLSASRPQDRQFILSSKKLLLSDSGFYLCAWSPKTRGDQPQHFGDGTRLSIL.

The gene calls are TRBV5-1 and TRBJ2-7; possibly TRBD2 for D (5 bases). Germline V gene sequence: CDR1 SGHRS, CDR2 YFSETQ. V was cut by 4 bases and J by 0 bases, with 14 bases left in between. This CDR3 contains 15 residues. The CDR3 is CASSPRVLSSYEQYF. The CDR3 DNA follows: TGCGCCAGCAGCCCGAGGGTCTTAAGCTCCTACGAGCAGTACTTC.

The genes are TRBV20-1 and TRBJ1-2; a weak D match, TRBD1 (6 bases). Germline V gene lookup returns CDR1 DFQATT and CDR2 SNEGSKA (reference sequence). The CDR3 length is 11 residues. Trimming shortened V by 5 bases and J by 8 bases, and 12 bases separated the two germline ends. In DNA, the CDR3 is TGCAGTGCTCGAGGACAGCACGGCTACACCTTC. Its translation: CSARGQHGYTF.

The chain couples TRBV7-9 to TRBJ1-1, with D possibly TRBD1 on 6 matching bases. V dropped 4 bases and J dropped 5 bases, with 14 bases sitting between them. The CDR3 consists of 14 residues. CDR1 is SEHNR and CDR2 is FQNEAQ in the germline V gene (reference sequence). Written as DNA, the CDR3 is TGTGCCAGCAGCTCACAGGGAATTGGGACTGAAGCTTTCTTT. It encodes CASSSQGIGTEAFF.

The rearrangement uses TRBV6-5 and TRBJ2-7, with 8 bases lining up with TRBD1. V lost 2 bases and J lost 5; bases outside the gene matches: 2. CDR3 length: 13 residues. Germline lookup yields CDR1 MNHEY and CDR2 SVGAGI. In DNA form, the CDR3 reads TGTGCCAGCAGTTACACGACAGGGGACGAGCAGTACTTC. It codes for CASSYTTGDEQYF.

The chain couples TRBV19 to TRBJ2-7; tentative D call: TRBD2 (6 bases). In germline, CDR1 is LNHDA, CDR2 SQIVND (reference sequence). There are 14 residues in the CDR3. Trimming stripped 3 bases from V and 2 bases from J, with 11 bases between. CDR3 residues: CASSIKAGTYEQYF. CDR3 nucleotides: TGTGCCAGTAGTATTAAAGCGGGTACCTACGAGCAGTACTTC.

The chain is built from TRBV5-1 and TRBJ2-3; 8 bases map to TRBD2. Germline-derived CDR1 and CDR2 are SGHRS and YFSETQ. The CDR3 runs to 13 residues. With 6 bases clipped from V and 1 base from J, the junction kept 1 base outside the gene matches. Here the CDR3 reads CASNSGGTDTQYF. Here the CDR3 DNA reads TGCGCCAGCAATAGCGGGGGCACAGATACGCAGTATTTT.

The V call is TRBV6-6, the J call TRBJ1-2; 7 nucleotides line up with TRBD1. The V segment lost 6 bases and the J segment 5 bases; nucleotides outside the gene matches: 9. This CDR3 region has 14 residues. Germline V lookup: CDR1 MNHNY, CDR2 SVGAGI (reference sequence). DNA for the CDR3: TGTGCCAGCAGCCCCCCGACAGGGCCGTATGGCTACACCTTC. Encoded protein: CASSPPTGPYGYTF.

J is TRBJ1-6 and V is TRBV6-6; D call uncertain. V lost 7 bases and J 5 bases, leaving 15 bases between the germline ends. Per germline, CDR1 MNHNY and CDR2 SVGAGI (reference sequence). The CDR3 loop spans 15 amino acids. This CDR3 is CASIAGMKNNSPLHF. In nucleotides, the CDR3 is TGTGCCAGCATCGCCGGGATGAAAAATAATTCACCCCTCCACTTT.

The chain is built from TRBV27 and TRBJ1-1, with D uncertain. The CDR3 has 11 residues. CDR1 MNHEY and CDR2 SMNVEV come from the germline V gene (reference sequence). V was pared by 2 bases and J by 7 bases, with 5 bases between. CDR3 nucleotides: TGTGCCAGCAGTTTAGGAGGTGAAGCTTTCTTT. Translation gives CASSLGGEAFF.

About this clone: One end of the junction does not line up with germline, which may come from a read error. In nucleotides, the CDR3 is TGTGCGAGCAGCTTCACAGGCAGGGAAGTGGCTTTCTTT. Translation: CASSFTGREVAFF. The chain carries TRBV5-6 and TRBJ1-1; D may be TRBD1 (5 bases). Germline V gene data show CDR1 as SGHDT and CDR2 as YYEEEE. The CDR3 has 13 amino acids.

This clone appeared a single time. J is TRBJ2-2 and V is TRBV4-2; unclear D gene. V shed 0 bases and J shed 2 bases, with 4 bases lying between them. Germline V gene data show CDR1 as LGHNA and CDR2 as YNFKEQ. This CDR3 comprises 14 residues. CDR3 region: CASSQDSNTGELFF. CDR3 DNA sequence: TGTGCCAGCAGCCAAGACTCCAACACCGGGGAGCTGTTTTTT.

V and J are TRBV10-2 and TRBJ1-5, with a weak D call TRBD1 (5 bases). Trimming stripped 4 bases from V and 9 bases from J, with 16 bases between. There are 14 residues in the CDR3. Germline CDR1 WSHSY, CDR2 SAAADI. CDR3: CASSVHWPQGPQHF. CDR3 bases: TGCGCCAGCAGTGTACATTGGCCGCAGGGGCCCCAGCATTTT.

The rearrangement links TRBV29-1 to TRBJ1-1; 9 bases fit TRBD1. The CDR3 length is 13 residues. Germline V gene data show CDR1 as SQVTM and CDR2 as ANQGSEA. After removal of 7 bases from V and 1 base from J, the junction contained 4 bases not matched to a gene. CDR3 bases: TGCAGCGCCAAGACAGGGGGGAACACTGAAGCTTTCTTT. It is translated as CSAKTGGNTEAFF.

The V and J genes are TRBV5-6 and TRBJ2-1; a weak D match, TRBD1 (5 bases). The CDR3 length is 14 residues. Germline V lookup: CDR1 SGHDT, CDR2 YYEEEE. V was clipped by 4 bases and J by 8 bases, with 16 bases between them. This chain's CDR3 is CASSLIVGVDEQFF. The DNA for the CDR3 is TGTGCCAGCAGCCTGATCGTAGGGGTGGATGAGCAGTTCTTC.

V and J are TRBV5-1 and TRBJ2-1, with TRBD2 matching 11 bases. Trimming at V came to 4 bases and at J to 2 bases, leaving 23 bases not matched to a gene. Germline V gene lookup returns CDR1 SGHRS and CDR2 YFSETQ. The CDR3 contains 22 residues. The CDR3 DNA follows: TGCGCCAGCAGCCCACTAGCGGGGGATACTCGAAGGGCTTCTTCCGCCTACAATGAGCAGTTCTTC. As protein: CASSPLAGDTRRASSAYNEQFF.